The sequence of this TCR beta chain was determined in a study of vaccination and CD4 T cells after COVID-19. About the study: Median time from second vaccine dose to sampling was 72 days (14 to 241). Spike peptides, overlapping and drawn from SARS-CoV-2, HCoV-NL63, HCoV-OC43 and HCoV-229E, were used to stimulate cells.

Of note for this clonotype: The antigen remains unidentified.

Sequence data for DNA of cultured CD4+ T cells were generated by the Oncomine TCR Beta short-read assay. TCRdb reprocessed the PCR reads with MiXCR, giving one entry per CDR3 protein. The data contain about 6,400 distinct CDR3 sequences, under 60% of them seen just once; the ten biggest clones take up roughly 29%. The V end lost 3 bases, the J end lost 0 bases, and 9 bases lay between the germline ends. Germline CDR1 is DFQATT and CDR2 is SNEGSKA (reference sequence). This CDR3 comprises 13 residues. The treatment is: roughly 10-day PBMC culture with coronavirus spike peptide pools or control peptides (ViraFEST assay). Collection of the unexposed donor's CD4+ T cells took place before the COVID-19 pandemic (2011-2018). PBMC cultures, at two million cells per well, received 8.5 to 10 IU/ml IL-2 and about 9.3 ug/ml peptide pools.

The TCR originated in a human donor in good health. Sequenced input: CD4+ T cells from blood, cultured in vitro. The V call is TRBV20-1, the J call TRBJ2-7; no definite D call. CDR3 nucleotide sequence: TGCAGTGCTAGTTCCGCAGTCTCCTACGAGCAGTACTTC. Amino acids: CSASSAVSYEQYF.